The present TCR beta chain was sequenced within a study of T-cell memory formation after mild COVID-19. Whole-study context: Largely, the TCR clusters proved donor specific. Overall study results and limits: Confirmation of SARS-CoV-2 specificity was lacking for second-wave clones peaking day 37. Pre-infection memory contained some responding clones, which suggested that cross-reactive memory had joined.

Trimming at V came to 4 bases and at J to 0 bases, leaving 6 bases not matched to a gene. The CDR3 contains 15 residues. CDR1 and CDR2 (germline): MNHNS, SASEGT. Comments on this clonotype: The antigen is undetermined.

TCRdb redid the calling of the 5' RACE reads with MiXCR, one entry per CDR3 protein. The data show hundreds of thousands of distinct CDR3 sequences, roughly a fifth seen once. This TCR was sampled from an adult woman who had mild COVID-19 (a few samples of this study predate the infection). Cell type and time point are not known. The rearrangement joins TRBV6-1 to TRBJ2-7, with 7 positions matching TRBD1. Sample: PBMCs or a T cell subset sorted from them (not recorded which). CDR3 coding DNA: TGTGCCAGCAGTGGAGGGACAGCCCTCTCCTACGAGCAGTACTTC. Translated: CASSGGTALSYEQYF.